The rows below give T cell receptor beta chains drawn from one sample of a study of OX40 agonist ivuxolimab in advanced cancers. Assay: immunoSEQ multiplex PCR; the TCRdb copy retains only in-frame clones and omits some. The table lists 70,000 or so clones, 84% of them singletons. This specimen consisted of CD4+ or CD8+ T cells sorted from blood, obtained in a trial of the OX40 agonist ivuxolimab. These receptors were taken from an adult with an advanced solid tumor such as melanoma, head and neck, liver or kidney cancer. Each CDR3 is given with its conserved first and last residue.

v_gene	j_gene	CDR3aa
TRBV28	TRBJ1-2	CASSQDRHGYTF
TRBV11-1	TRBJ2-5	CASSSRGEAGQETQYF
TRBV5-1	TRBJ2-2	CASSSSSRTGELFF
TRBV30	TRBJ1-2	CAWRDRGLYGYTF
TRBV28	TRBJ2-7	CASSLLESEQYF
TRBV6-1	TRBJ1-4	CASRVQGSGREKLFF
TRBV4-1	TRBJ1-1	CASRIQGTNTEAFF
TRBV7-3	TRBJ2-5	CASSFDGGEGRAQYF
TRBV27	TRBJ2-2	CASSLGGRGYTGELFF
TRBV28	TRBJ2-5	CASSWSGGETQYF
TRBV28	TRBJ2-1	CASSLGGLAVNNEQFF
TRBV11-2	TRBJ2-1	CASSSGLYNEQFF
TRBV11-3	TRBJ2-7	CASSRDRTGNPGEQYF
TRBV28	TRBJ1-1	CASSLQETEAFF
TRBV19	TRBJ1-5	CASSNVAGNQPQHF
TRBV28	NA	CASRIRAGGSYEQYF
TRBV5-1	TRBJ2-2	CASSSGLAGGSNTGELFF
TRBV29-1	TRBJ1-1	CSGGTGDTEAFF
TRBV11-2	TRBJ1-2	CASSAGAGYYGYTF
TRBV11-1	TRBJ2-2	CASSLTGTSTGELFF
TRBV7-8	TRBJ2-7	CASSQETGGLYEQYF
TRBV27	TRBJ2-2	CASSPSDRVRYTGELFF
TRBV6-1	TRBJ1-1	CASMRVMNTEAFF
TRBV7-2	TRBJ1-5	CASSLDGDISSNQPQHF
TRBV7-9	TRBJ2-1	CASSHISGGAYEQFF